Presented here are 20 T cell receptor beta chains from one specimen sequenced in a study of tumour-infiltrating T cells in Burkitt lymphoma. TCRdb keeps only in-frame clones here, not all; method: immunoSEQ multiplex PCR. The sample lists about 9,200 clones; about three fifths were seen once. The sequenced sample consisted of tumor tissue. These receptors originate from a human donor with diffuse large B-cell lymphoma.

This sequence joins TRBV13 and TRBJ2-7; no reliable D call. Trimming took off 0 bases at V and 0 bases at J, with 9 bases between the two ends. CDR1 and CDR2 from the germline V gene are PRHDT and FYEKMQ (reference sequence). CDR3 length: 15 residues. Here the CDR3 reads CASSLGHLISYEQYF. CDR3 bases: TGTGCCAGCAGCTTAGGGCACTTGATCTCCTACGAGCAGTACTTC.

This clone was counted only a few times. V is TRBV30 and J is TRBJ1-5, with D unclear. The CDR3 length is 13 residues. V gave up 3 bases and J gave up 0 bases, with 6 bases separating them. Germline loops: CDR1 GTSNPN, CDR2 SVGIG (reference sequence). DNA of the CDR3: TGTGCCTGGAGCCCGTATAGCAATCAGCCCCAGCATTTT. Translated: CAWSPYSNQPQHF.

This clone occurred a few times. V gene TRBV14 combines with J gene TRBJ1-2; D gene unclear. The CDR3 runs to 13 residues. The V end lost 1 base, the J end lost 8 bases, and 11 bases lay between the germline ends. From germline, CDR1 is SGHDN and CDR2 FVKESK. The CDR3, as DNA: TGTGCCAGCAGCCAAGGCTCATGGGGAGGCTACACCTTC. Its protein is CASSQGSWGGYTF.

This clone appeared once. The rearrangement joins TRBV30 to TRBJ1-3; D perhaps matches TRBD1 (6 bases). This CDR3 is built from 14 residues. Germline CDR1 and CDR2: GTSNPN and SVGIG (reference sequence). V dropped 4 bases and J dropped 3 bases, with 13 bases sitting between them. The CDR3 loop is CAWNTGTIGNTIYF. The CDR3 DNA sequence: TGTGCCTGGAACACAGGGACGATTGGAAACACCATATATTTT.

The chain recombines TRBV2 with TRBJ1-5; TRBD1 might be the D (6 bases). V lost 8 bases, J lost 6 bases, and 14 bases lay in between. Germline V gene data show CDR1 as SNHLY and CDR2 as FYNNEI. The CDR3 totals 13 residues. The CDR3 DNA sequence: TGTGCCAGCTCTCAAGGGGGTGGTCAGCCCCAGCATTTT. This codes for CASSQGGGQPQHF.

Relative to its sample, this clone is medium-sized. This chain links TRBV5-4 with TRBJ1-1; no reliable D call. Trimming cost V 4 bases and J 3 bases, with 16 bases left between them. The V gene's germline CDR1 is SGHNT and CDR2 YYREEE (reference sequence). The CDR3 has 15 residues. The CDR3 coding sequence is TGTGCCAGCAGCGCGGGCGGGAGGTCCGACACTGAAGCTTTCTTT. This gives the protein CASSAGGRSDTEAFF.

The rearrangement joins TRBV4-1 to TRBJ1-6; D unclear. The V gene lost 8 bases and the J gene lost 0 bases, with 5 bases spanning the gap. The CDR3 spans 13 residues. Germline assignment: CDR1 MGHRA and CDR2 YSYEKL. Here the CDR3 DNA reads TGCGCCAGCGGATACTCCTATAATTCACCCCTCCACTTT. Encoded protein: CASGYSYNSPLHF.

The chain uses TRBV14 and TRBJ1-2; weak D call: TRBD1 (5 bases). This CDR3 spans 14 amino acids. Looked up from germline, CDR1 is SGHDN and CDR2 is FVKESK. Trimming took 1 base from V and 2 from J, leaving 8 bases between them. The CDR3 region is CASSQARGNYGYTF. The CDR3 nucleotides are TGTGCCAGCAGCCAAGCTCGGGGGAACTATGGCTACACCTTC.

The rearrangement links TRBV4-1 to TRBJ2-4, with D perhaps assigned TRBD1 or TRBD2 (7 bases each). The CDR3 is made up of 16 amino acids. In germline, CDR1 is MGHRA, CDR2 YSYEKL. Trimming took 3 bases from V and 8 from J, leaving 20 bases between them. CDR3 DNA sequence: TGCGCCAGCAGCCACAGCACCGGGGGGACAGTGGACATTCAGTACTTC. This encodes CASSHSTGGTVDIQYF.

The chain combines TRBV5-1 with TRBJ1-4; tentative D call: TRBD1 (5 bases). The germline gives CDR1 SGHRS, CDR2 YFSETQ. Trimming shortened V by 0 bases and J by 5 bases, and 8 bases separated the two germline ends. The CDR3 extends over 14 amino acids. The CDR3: CASSLEGSNEKLFF. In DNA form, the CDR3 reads TGCGCCAGCAGCTTGGAGGGGTCAAATGAAAAACTGTTTTTT.

The CDR3 bases are TGCGCCAGCAGCCCGTGGACTAGCGGAAACCAAGAGACCCAGTACTTC. Translated, it gives CASSPWTSGNQETQYF. The chain has TRBV5-1 and TRBJ2-5; 10 nucleotides align to TRBD2. The CDR3 has 16 residues. Germline assignment: CDR1 SGHRS and CDR2 YFSETQ. After removal of 4 bases from V and 0 bases from J, the junction contained 6 bases not matched to a gene.

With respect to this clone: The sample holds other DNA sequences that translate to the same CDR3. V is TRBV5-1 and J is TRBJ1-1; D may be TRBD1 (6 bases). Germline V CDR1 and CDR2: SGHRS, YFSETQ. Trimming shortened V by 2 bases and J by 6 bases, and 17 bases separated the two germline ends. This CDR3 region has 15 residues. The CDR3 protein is CASSLYTQGSAEAFF. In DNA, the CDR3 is TGCGCCAGCAGCTTATACACACAGGGATCAGCTGAAGCTTTCTTT.

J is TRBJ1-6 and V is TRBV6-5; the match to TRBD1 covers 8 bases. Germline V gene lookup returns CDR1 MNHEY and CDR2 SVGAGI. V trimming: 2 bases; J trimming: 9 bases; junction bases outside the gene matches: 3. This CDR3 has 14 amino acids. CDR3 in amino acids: CASSYDRGFSPLHF. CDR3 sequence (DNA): TGTGCCAGCAGTTACGACAGGGGCTTTTCACCCCTCCACTTT.

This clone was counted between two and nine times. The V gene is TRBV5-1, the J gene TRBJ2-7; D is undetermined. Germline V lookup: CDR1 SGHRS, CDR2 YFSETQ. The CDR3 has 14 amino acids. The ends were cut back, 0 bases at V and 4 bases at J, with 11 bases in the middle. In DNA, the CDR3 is TGCGCCAGCAGCTTGGATGCAGGAGAATACGAGCAGTACTTC. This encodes CASSLDAGEYEQYF.

The CDR3 DNA follows: TGTGCCAGCAGTGAGGCCGGGACAGGGGTTTACAATGAGCAGTTCTTC. Protein: CASSEAGTGVYNEQFF. This chain joins TRBV6-1 and TRBJ2-1; 10 nucleotides match TRBD1. The CDR3 runs 16 residues. Germline V gene data show CDR1 as MNHNS and CDR2 as SASEGT. Trimming took 3 bases from V and 4 from J; bases not matched to a gene: 6.

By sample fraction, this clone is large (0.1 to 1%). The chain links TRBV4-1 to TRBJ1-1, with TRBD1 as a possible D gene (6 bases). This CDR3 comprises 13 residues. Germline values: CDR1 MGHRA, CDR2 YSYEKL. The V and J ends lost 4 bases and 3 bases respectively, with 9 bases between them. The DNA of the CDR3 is TGCGCCAGCAGCCTCGGGGGCGACACTGAAGCTTTCTTT. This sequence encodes CASSLGGDTEAFF.

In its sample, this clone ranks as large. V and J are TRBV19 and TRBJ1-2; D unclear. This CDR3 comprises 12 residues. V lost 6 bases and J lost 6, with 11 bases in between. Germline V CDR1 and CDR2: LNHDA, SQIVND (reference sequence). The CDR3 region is CASRWGVDGYTF. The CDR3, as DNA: TGTGCCAGTAGATGGGGAGTTGATGGCTACACCTTC.

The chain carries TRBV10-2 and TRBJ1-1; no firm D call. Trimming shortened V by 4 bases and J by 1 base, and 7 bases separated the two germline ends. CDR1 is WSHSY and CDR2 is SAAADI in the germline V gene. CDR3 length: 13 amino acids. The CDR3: CASSVWANTEAFF. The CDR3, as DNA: TGCGCCAGCAGTGTCTGGGCGAACACTGAAGCTTTCTTT.

The CDR3, as DNA: TGTGCCAGCAGCGCGGACGGGAACACCGGGGAGCTGTTTTTT. This encodes CASSADGNTGELFF. The chain employs TRBV7-2 and TRBJ2-2; D is uncertain. The CDR3 has 14 residues. The germline gives CDR1 SGHTA, CDR2 FQGNSA. V was clipped by 5 bases and J by 1 base, with 8 bases between them. Supplemented by reference TRBV7-2 and TRBJ2-2, the full variable domain reads GAGVSQSPSNKVTEKGKDVELRCDPISGHTALYWYRQSLGQGLEFLIYFQGNSAPDKSGLPSDRFSAERTGGSVSTLTIQRTQQEDSAVYLCASSADGNTGELFFGEGSRLTVL.

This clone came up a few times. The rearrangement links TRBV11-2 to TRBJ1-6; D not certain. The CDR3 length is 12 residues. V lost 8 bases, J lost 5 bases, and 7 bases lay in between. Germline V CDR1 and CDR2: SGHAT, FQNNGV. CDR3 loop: CASRPNNSPLHF. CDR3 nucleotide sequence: TGTGCCAGCCGACCCAATAATTCACCCCTCCACTTT. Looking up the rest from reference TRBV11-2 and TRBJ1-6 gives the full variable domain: EAGVAQSPRYKIIEKRQSVAFWCNPISGHATLYWYQQILGQGPKLLIQFQNNGVVDDSQLPKDRFSAERLKGVDSTLKIQPAKLEDSAVYLCASRPNNSPLHFGNGTRLTVT.